These 24 T cell receptor beta chains share one sample of origin, sequenced in a study of shared clonotypes between healthy human individuals. Libraries were prepared by immunoSEQ multiplex PCR; TCRdb keeps only in-frame clonotypes and omits some of them. The sample consists of over a million clones, around 78% of them appearing once. The sample was memory CD4+ T cells from PBMCs. Subset denoted: CD45RA-negative fraction. Every receptor here comes from a man younger than 30 in good health. Some clones in this sample may be carry-over from other donors' samples.

The chain carries TRBV7-9 and TRBJ2-7; weak D call: TRBD2 (5 bases). CDR1 SEHNR and CDR2 FQNEAQ come from the germline V gene (reference sequence). This CDR3 comprises 12 residues. V was pared by 3 bases and J by 10 bases, with 13 bases between. Here the CDR3 DNA reads TGTGCCAGCAGCTTGTCACTAGGGCATCAGTACTTC. As protein: CASSLSLGHQYF.

The chain recombines TRBV6-1 with TRBJ2-7; 8 bases are a match to TRBD2. Looked up from germline, CDR1 is MNHNS and CDR2 is SASEGT. J gave up 1 base and V 4 bases, and 9 bases lay outside the gene matches. The CDR3 has 16 residues. This CDR3 reads CASSVDLASGSYEQYF. The DNA of the CDR3 is TGTGCCAGCAGTGTTGATTTGGCTAGCGGGTCCTACGAGCAGTACTTC.

The V gene is TRBV30, the J gene TRBJ2-5, with 10 bases aligning to TRBD1. The CDR3 consists of 17 residues. The V gene end was trimmed by 2 bases and the J gene end by 5 bases; junction bases not matched to a gene: 14. Germline-derived CDR1 and CDR2 are GTSNPN and SVGIG (reference sequence). Written as DNA, the CDR3 is TGTGCCTGGAGTTCAAACCGGGACAGGGGCTTCGCTGAGACCCAGTACTTC. Translating gives CAWSSNRDRGFAETQYF.

The chain is built from TRBV19 and TRBJ1-2, with a possible D match to TRBD1 (6 bases). Per germline, CDR1 LNHDA and CDR2 SQIVND (reference sequence). This CDR3 has 16 residues. Between the trimmed V and J ends, which lost 5 bases and 3 bases, there was a span of 19 bases. CDR3 in amino acids: CASSPLSRGRHYGYTF. DNA of the CDR3: TGTGCCAGTAGTCCCCTGTCTCGGGGGCGTCACTATGGCTACACCTTC.

The rearrangement uses TRBV28 and TRBJ1-2; possibly TRBD1 for D (5 bases). The V gene's germline CDR1 is MDHEN and CDR2 SYDVKM. V was pared by 5 bases and J by 4 bases, with 23 bases between. This CDR3 comprises 17 residues. CDR3 protein: CASSPKGLHTTGYGYTF. The DNA of the CDR3 is TGTGCCAGCAGTCCCAAGGGACTTCACACCACTGGCTATGGCTACACCTTC.

The genes are TRBV6-5 and TRBJ2-7; a possible D gene is TRBD2 (6 bases). This CDR3 comprises 14 residues. Germline V gene lookup returns CDR1 MNHEY and CDR2 SVGAGI. Trimming stripped 2 bases from V and 4 bases from J, with 12 bases between. The CDR3 sequence: CASSYDGLLYEQYF. CDR3 coding DNA: TGTGCCAGCAGTTACGATGGACTACTATACGAGCAGTACTTC.

V is TRBV7-2 and J is TRBJ2-7; 10 bases align to TRBD2. V shed 5 bases and J 5 bases; nucleotides not matched to a gene: 9. Germline CDR1 and CDR2: SGHTA and FQGNSA. The CDR3 is 15 amino acids. The CDR3 DNA reads TGTGCCAGCAGCAACCTAGCGGGAGAGACCGACGAGCAGTACTTC. Translation gives CASSNLAGETDEQYF.

V gene TRBV9 combines with J gene TRBJ2-7; 7 positions match TRBD2. The length of the CDR3 is 15 residues. V lost 7 bases, J lost 0 bases, and 10 bases stayed unmatched. CDR1 SGDLS and CDR2 YYNGEE come from the germline V gene. CDR3 region: CASGRGTSDSYEQYF. The CDR3 nucleotides read TGTGCCAGCGGGCGAGGAACTAGCGACTCCTACGAGCAGTACTTC.

The rearrangement links TRBV6-5 to TRBJ2-5; D is undetermined. Trimming pared 2 bases from V and 2 bases from J, leaving 9 bases between. CDR1 is MNHEY, CDR2 SVGAGI, per germline. This CDR3 contains 14 residues. CDR3 region: CASSYLGRQETQYF. CDR3 sequence (DNA): TGTGCCAGCAGTTACCTCGGAAGGCAAGAGACCCAGTACTTC.

The genes are TRBV5-6 and TRBJ2-7, with D perhaps TRBD2 (6 bases). Germline V gives CDR1 SGHDT, CDR2 YYEEEE. The length of the CDR3 is 13 residues. V shed 2 bases and J shed 3 bases, with 9 bases lying between them. In DNA form, the CDR3 reads TGTGCCAGCAGCTTAGGACTACACTACGAGCAGTACTTC. This encodes CASSLGLHYEQYF.

This clone showed up many times. The rearrangement links TRBV2 to TRBJ2-5; 11 bases are shared with TRBD2. The length of the CDR3 is 14 residues. The V gene end was trimmed by 3 bases and the J gene end by 3 bases; junction bases not matched to a gene: 0. Germline V gene lookup returns CDR1 SNHLY and CDR2 FYNNEI. The DNA of the CDR3 is TGTGCCAGCAGTGATAGCGGGAGGGAAGAGACCCAGTACTTC. It yields the protein CASSDSGREETQYF.

This clone was seen more than once but under ten times. The chain is built from TRBV29-1 and TRBJ2-7; possibly TRBD2 for D (6 bases). V shed 6 bases and J shed 2 bases, with 20 bases lying between them. The CDR3 is 15 amino acids. Germline CDR1 reads SQVTM; CDR2 reads ANQGSEA. Written as DNA, the CDR3 is TGCAGCGTGATACTGGGACTTTCTCAAACCTACGAGCAGTACTTC. Translation gives CSVILGLSQTYEQYF.

This chain joins TRBV6-1 and TRBJ2-1; 8 bases are shared with TRBD2. CDR1 and CDR2 from the germline V gene are MNHNS and SASEGT. There are 17 residues in the CDR3. Trimming removed 0 bases from V and 0 bases from J; junction bases left unmatched: 4. CDR3 region: CASSEAEGLGSYNEQFF. CDR3 sequence (DNA): TGTGCCAGCAGTGAAGCGGAGGGACTAGGCTCCTACAATGAGCAGTTCTTC.

The V and J genes are TRBV5-1 and TRBJ2-5; unclear D gene. The CDR3 runs to 13 residues. In germline, CDR1 is SGHRS, CDR2 YFSETQ. V was pared by 9 bases and J by 0 bases, with 12 bases between. The CDR3 here is CATANLYQETQYF. CDR3 nucleotide sequence: TGCGCCACCGCCAATTTGTACCAAGAGACCCAGTACTTC.

This clone was found a few times. The chain recombines TRBV11-2 with TRBJ1-5; no reliable D call. Per the germline V gene, CDR1 is SGHAT and CDR2 is FQNNGV. The CDR3 contains 13 residues. The V and J ends lost 2 bases and 7 bases respectively, with 9 bases between them. The DNA of the CDR3 is TGTGCCAGCAGCTTAAACTTCGGGCAGCCCCAGCATTTT. It is translated as CASSLNFGQPQHF. Together with reference TRBV11-2 and TRBJ1-5, the CDR3 gives the full variable domain: EAGVAQSPRYKIIEKRQSVAFWCNPISGHATLYWYQQILGQGPKLLIQFQNNGVVDDSQLPKDRFSAERLKGVDSTLKIQPAKLEDSAVYLCASSLNFGQPQHFGDGTRLSIL.

Regarding this clone: The sample holds other DNA sequences that translate to the same CDR3. This chain links TRBV28 with TRBJ1-2; D is undetermined. The V gene lost 6 bases and the J gene lost 4 bases, with 12 bases spanning the gap. The CDR3 runs to 13 residues. CDR1 is MDHEN and CDR2 is SYDVKM in the germline V gene. In nucleotides, the CDR3 is TGTGCCAGCAGCCCGCTTGGGGTCTATGGCTACACCTTC. This gives the protein CASSPLGVYGYTF.

The CDR3 reads CASSGGAREKLFF. In DNA form, the CDR3 reads TGTGCCAGCAGTGGGGGGGCAAGGGAAAAACTGTTTTTT. V and J are TRBV25-1 and TRBJ1-4; TRBD1 is a possible D gene (6 bases). The germline V and J ends were trimmed by 4 bases and 8 bases, with 11 bases remaining between them. The CDR3 sequence is 13 residues long. Germline CDR1 is MGHDK and CDR2 is SYGVNS.

The chain carries TRBV5-1 and TRBJ2-3; D gene ambiguous. Trimming left V 4 bases short and J 3 bases short, with 15 bases between. The CDR3 is 15 amino acids. Per the germline V gene, CDR1 is SGHRS and CDR2 is YFSETQ. The DNA of the CDR3 is TGCGCCAGCAGCCCCCGCCAGGCCTTGACAGATACGCAGTATTTT. Translated, it gives CASSPRQALTDTQYF.

This CDR3 reads CASSLVPGAYNEQFF. In nucleotides, the CDR3 is TGTGCCAGCAGCTTAGTCCCGGGCGCCTACAATGAGCAGTTCTTC. The rearrangement links TRBV7-2 to TRBJ2-1, with D uncertain. Germline CDR1 SGHTA, CDR2 FQGNSA. This CDR3 spans 15 amino acids. V lost 1 base, J lost 2 bases, and 9 bases lay in between.

This clone was detected only a few times. The rearrangement links TRBV5-1 to TRBJ2-7, with 9 bases identical to TRBD1. The CDR3 is 15 residues long. After removal of 1 base from V and 7 bases from J, the junction contained 9 bases not matched to a gene. Germline V CDR1 and CDR2: SGHRS, YFSETQ. The DNA for the CDR3 is TGCGCCAGCAGCTTGTGGGGACAGGGTTCTGAAGAGCAGTACTTC. It is translated as CASSLWGQGSEEQYF.

This sequence joins TRBV7-3 and TRBJ2-2; no clear D. Germline-derived CDR1 and CDR2 are SGHTA and FQGTGA. The CDR3 is 14 residues long. Trimming shortened V by 4 bases and J by 7 bases, and 13 bases separated the two germline ends. The CDR3 loop is CASSSSIVGGELFF. CDR3 coding DNA: TGTGCCAGCAGCTCCTCCATAGTAGGCGGGGAGCTGTTTTTT.

The chain couples TRBV28 to TRBJ1-2; TRBD1 matches 8 bases. CDR3 size: 15 residues. Germline V gives CDR1 MDHEN, CDR2 SYDVKM. J lost 6 bases, V lost 6 bases, and 12 bases had no gene match. The CDR3 spells CASSTPDRAGNGYTF. In DNA form, the CDR3 reads TGTGCCAGCAGCACCCCGGACAGGGCGGGGAATGGCTACACCTTC.

The V and J genes are TRBV9 and TRBJ2-1, with 11 bases aligning to TRBD2. The germline V gene has CDR1 SGDLS and CDR2 YYNGEE. V shed 3 bases and J 6 bases; nucleotides not matched to a gene: 5. The length of the CDR3 is 15 residues. CDR3 loop: CASSAHSGRANEQFF. In DNA, the CDR3 is TGTGCCAGCAGCGCGCATAGCGGGAGGGCCAATGAGCAGTTCTTC. The full variable domain, rest sourced from reference TRBV9 and TRBJ2-1, is DSGVTQTPKHLITATGQRVTLRCSPRSGDLSVYWYQQSLDQGLQFLIQYYNGEERAKGNILERFSAQQFPDLHSELNLSSLELGDSALYFCASSAHSGRANEQFFGPGTRLTVL.

As DNA, the CDR3 is TGTGCCAGCTCAAGGAAGACGGACACTAGCACAGATACGCAGTATTTT. Translated, it gives CASSRKTDTSTDTQYF. V gene TRBV18 combines with J gene TRBJ2-3, with TRBD1 as a possible D gene (5 bases). There are 16 residues in the CDR3. Germline V gene data show CDR1 as KGHSH and CDR2 as LQKENI. The V and J ends lost 5 bases and 0 bases respectively, with 15 bases between them. The full variable domain, completed using reference TRBV18 and TRBJ2-3, is NAGVMQNPRHLVRRRGQEARLRCSPMKGHSHVYWYRQLPEEGLKFMVYLQKENIIDESGMPKERFSAEFPKEGPSILRIQQVVRGDSAAYFCASSRKTDTSTDTQYFGPGTRLTVL.